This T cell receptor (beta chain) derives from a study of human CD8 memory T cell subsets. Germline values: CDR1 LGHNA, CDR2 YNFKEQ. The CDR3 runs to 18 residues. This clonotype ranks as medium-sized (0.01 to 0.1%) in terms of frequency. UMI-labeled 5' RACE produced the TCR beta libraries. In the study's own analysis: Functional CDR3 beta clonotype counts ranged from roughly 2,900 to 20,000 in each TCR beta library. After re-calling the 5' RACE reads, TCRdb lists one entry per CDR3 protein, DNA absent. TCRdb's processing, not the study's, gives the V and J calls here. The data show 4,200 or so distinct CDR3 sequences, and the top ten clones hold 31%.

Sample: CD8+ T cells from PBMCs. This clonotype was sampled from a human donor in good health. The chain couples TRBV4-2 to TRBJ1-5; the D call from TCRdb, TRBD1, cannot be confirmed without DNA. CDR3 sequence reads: CASSQDSIEGPVTQPQHF.